A selection of T cell receptor beta chains follows, all from one sample in a study of blood T cell repertoires in COVID-19. Method: immunoSEQ multiplex PCR; TCRdb's copy keeps in-frame clones and lacks some. The table records 400,000 or so clones, about 90% of them present only once. The sample taken for sequencing was peripheral blood. These receptors were obtained from a man between 18 and 29 years old with COVID-19, enrolled during active disease. The conserved cysteine and the conserved F or W are not part of the CDR3 here. The order of the fields is J gene, V gene, CDR3 protein.

J gene: TRBJ1-6
V gene: TRBV7-9
CDR3 protein: ASSYYGTENSPLH

J gene: TRBJ2-6
V gene: TRBV7-8
CDR3 protein: ASSQGQGLLGANVLT

J gene: TRBJ1-6
V gene: TRBV5-1
CDR3 protein: ASSSIQGDNSPLH

J gene: TRBJ2-5
V gene: TRBV7-8
CDR3 protein: ASSLAVSGGQETQY

J gene: TRBJ1-2
V gene: TRBV5-6
CDR3 protein: ASSPDWKYGYT

J gene: TRBJ1-2
V gene: TRBV19
CDR3 protein: ASSLTGGGRLYGYT

J gene: TRBJ2-3
V gene: TRBV6-5
CDR3 protein: ASIPGLSDTQY

J gene: TRBJ1-4
V gene: TRBV15
CDR3 protein: ATSRDRTLGRVEKLF

J gene: TRBJ2-1
V gene: TRBV5-1
CDR3 protein: ASSFGHSGDGEQF

J gene: TRBJ2-3
V gene: TRBV6-5
CDR3 protein: ASSYSQIHSSDTQY

J gene: TRBJ2-1
V gene: TRBV4-1
CDR3 protein: ASSRWTSDDNEQF

J gene: TRBJ2-2
V gene: TRBV27
CDR3 protein: ASSLEATGELF

J gene: TRBJ2-7
V gene: TRBV5-3
CDR3 protein: ARSLAPTNRDRASWEEQY

J gene: TRBJ1-4
V gene: TRBV7-8
CDR3 protein: ASSLGGQGPNEKLF

J gene: TRBJ2-7
V gene: TRBV11-1
CDR3 protein: ASSLVSRDEQY

J gene: TRBJ2-2
V gene: TRBV24-1
CDR3 protein: ATSATANTGELF

J gene: TRBJ1-2
V gene: TRBV13
CDR3 protein: ASSPWTGKKDGYT

J gene: TRBJ2-5
V gene: TRBV5-4
CDR3 protein: ASSLPLAGGPEETQY

J gene: TRBJ1-2
V gene: TRBV5-1
CDR3 protein: ASSLIGQGTYGYT

J gene: TRBJ2-7
V gene: TRBV2
CDR3 protein: ASNTGGWEQY

J gene: TRBJ2-7
V gene: TRBV6-5
CDR3 protein: ASRTGQGFYEQY

J gene: TRBJ2-1
V gene: TRBV9
CDR3 protein: ASSASGGFYNEQF

J gene: TRBJ1-2
V gene: TRBV24-1
CDR3 protein: ATSDFSVNYGYT

J gene: TRBJ2-1
V gene: TRBV6-5
CDR3 protein: ASSKGGVDNEQF

J gene: TRBJ2-7
V gene: TRBV4-1
CDR3 protein: ASRADRGGFYEQY

J gene: TRBJ1-4
V gene: TRBV5-6
CDR3 protein: ASSTGQTTNEKLF

J gene: TRBJ2-7
V gene: TRBV13
CDR3 protein: ASSEGTGAYEQY

J gene: TRBJ2-2
V gene: TRBV18
CDR3 protein: ASSPGLPNTGELF

J gene: TRBJ2-1
V gene: TRBV5-4
CDR3 protein: ASSLGLAGGLYNEQF

J gene: TRBJ2-1
V gene: TRBV5-4
CDR3 protein: ASSPRLAGGDEQF

J gene: TRBJ1-5
V gene: TRBV6-6
CDR3 protein: ASSFSFGSYQPQH

J gene: TRBJ1-2
V gene: TRBV5-6
CDR3 protein: ASSFGRVEDGYT

J gene: TRBJ1-2
V gene: TRBV19
CDR3 protein: ASAREVGRGLEGYT

J gene: TRBJ2-7
V gene: TRBV11-3
CDR3 protein: ASSLEGDRRLFDEQY

J gene: TRBJ2-7
V gene: TRBV13
CDR3 protein: ASSSTDRANYEQY

J gene: TRBJ1-2
V gene: TRBV9
CDR3 protein: ASSPRAGGALDGYT

J gene: TRBJ1-1
V gene: TRBV14
CDR3 protein: ASSPLRGRDTEAF